Following are 5 T cell receptor beta chains from one sample sequenced in a study of regulatory T cells in long-lasting Graves disease. iRepertoire HTBI primers and Arm-PCR of CDR3 regions built TCR beta libraries. TCRdb used MiXCR to reprocess the multiplex PCR reads, holding one entry per CDR3 protein. The sample yields approximately 540,000 distinct CDR3 sequences, 9.5% to 15% seen once. Time point in this sample: newly diagnosed GD, antithyroid drugs for less than 3 months. PBMC-extracted RNA yielded the TCR library. These data were also reused for a study on T cells in Graves' hyperthyroidism and ophthalmopathy.

Material: peripheral blood mononuclear cells (PBMCs), obtained at new diagnosis, from a patient treated with antithyroid drugs. The source of these receptors is a woman in her 30s with Graves disease.

This clonotype was observed at least ten times. V is TRBV14 and J is TRBJ1-2; perhaps TRBD1 as D (5 bases). From germline, CDR1 is SGHDN and CDR2 FVKESK. V was trimmed by 3 bases and J by 5 bases, leaving 10 bases between them. The CDR3 is 13 residues long. The CDR3 region is CASSHGTGYGYTF. In DNA form, the CDR3 reads TGTGCCAGCAGCCACGGGACGGGTTATGGCTACACCTTC.

There are many counts of this clonotype. As DNA, the CDR3 is TGTGCCAGCAGTTTCGGGACGGATAGCAATCAGCCCCAGCATTTT. Translating gives CASSFGTDSNQPQHF. The chain recombines TRBV28 with TRBJ1-5, with D tentatively TRBD1 (5 bases). V lost 3 bases, J lost 0 bases, and 9 bases lay in between. Germline V CDR1 and CDR2: MDHEN, SYDVKM. The CDR3 is 15 residues long.

This clonotype was detected many times. The V call is TRBV6-1, the J call TRBJ1-1; tentatively, D is TRBD1 (6 bases). CDR1 is MNHNS and CDR2 is SASEGT in the germline V gene. V lost 10 bases and J lost 4, with 16 bases in between. This CDR3 comprises 13 residues. The CDR3 loop is CAIRQGGGTEAFF. CDR3 nucleotide sequence: TGTGCCATTCGTCAGGGAGGGGGCACTGAAGCTTTCTTT.

This clonotype showed up many times. This rearrangement joins TRBV7-8 to TRBJ2-1, with 11 positions matching TRBD2. The V and J ends lost 5 bases and 3 bases, in that order; junction bases with no gene match: 3. This CDR3 has 15 residues. The germline V gene has CDR1 SGHVS and CDR2 FQNEAQ. This CDR3 is CASSPTSGSYNEQFF. DNA for the CDR3: TGTGCCAGCAGCCCAACTAGCGGGAGCTACAATGAGCAGTTCTTC.

The chain couples TRBV6-1 to TRBJ1-2; D may be TRBD1 (6 bases). Germline V gene sequence: CDR1 MNHNS, CDR2 SASEGT. V was clipped by 5 bases and J by 1 base, with 11 bases between them. CDR3 length: 14 amino acids. The CDR3 DNA sequence: TGTGCCAGCAGTCCGACAGGTCTTAACTATGGCTACACCTTC. It is translated as CASSPTGLNYGYTF.